This T cell receptor (beta chain) was sequenced during a study of blood T cell repertoires in COVID-19. Study overall: Samples taken during acute and convalescent COVID-19 were collected in the United States, Italy and Spain. PBMCs, B-cell-depleted T cells, or T cells provided the cDNA or gDNA that made up the material.

Methods used by the authors: From reference gene primer amplification, estimates of nucleated cell counts were derived. Measured with immunoSEQ multiplex PCR; TCRdb has only the in-frame clones, and not every one. The D gene and trimming were derived from the DNA, and the V and J assignments and clone size from that table. The sample lists roughly 700,000 clones, just under 90% occurring once. This CDR3 contains 14 residues. The V gene's germline CDR1 is KGHSH and CDR2 LQKENI. V was clipped by 8 bases and J by 4 bases, with 17 bases between them. V is TRBV18 and J is TRBJ1-2; D not certain. The origin of this receptor is a woman aged 18 to 35 with acute or convalescent COVID-19. Sequenced: peripheral blood. The CDR3 DNA sequence: TGTGCCAGCGCCGCTTTGGGCAACTTCTATGGCTACACCTTC. As protein: CASAALGNFYGYTF.